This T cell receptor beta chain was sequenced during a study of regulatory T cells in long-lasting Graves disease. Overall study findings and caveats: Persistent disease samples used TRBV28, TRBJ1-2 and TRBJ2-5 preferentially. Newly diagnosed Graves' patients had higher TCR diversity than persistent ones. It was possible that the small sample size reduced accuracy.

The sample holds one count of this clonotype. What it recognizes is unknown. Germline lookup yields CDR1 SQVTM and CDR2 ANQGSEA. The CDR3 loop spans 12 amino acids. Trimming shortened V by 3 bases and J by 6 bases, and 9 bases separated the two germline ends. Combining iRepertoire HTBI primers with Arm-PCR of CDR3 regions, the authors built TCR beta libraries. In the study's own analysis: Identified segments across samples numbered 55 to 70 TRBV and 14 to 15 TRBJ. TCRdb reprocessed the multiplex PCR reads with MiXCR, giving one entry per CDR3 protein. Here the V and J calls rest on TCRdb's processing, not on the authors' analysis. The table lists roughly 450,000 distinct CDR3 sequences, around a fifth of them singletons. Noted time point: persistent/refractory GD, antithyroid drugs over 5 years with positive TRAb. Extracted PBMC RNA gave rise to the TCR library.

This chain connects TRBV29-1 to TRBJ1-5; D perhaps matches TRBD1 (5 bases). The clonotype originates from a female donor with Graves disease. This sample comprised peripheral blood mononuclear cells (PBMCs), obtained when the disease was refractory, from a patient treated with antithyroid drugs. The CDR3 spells CSVEGDGQPQHF. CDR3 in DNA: TGCAGCGTTGAGGGGGACGGTCAGCCCCAGCATTTT.